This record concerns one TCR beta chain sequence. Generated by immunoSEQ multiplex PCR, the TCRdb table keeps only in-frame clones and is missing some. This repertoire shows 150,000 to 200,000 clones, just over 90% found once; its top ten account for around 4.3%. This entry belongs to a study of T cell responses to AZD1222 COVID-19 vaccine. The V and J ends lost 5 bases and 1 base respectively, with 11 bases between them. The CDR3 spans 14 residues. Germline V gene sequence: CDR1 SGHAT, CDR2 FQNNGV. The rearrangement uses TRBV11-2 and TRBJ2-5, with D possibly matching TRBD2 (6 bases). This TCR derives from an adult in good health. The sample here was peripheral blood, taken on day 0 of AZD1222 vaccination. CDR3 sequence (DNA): TGTGCCAGCAGCCCGGGGACTTTCCAAGAGACCCAGTACTTC. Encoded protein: CASSPGTFQETQYF.